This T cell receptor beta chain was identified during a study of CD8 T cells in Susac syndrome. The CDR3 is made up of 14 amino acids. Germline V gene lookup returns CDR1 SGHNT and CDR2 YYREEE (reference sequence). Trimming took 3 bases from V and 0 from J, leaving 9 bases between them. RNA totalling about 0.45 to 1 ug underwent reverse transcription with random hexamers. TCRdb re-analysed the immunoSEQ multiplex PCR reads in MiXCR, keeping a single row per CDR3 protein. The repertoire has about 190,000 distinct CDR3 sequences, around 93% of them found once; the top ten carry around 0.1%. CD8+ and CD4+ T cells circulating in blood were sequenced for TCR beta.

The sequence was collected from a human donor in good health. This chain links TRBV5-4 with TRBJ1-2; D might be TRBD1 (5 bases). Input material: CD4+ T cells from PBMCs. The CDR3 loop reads CASSWDGTNYGYTF. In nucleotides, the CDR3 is TGTGCCAGCAGCTGGGACGGCACTAACTATGGCTACACCTTC.